This TCR beta chain was recovered during a study of cytomegalovirus exposure and HLA in healthy donors. Study-level points and caveats: Later on, an analysis showed TCR association rates differing by HLA locus, with DRB1 the most and HLA-C the fewest. The authors later found most CMV-associated TCR beta chains appeared HLA-restricted.

CDR1 is MDHEN, CDR2 SYDVKM, per germline. Trimming stripped 6 bases from V and 2 bases from J, with 9 bases between. This CDR3 has 13 residues. Nominally healthy donors were sampled, though unrecorded immune exposures were likely. The PCR contained 60 Vbeta and 13 Jbeta primers. Libraries were prepared by immunoSEQ multiplex PCR; TCRdb keeps only in-frame clonotypes and omits some of them. In the table there are fewer than 150,000 clones, roughly 77% of which are singletons. A note on this clone: Its specificity is unknown.

The chain employs TRBV28 and TRBJ2-3; the D is unclear. Sequences were obtained from PBMCs. The receptor was derived from a man aged 50 to 60 in good health and CMV-seropositive. CDR3 DNA sequence: TGTGCCAGCAGCGTGGAGCACACAGATACGCAGTATTTT. Amino acids: CASSVEHTDTQYF.